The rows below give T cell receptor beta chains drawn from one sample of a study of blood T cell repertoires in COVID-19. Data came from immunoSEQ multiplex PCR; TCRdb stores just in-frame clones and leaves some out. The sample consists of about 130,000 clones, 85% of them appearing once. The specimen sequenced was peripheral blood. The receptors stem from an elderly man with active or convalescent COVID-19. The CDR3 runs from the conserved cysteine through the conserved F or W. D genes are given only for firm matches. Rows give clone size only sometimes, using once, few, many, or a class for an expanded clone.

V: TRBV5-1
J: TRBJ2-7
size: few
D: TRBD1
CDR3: CASSSGQRTYEQYF
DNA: TGCGCCAGCAGCTCGGGACAGCGGACCTACGAGCAGTACTTC

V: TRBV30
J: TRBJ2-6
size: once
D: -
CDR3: CAWNQGLGGANVLTF
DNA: TGTGCCTGGAATCAGGGGTTAGGTGGGGCCAACGTCCTGACTTTC

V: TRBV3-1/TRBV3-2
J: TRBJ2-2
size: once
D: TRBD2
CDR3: CASSQGTSGRIGTGELFF
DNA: TGTGCCAGCAGCCAAGGGACTAGCGGGAGGATCGGAACCGGGGAGCTGTTTTTT

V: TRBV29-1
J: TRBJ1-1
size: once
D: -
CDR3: CSVSGAGNTEAFF
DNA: TGCAGCGTTAGCGGGGCGGGGAACACTGAAGCTTTCTTT

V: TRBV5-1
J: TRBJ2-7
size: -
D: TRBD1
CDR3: CASSPQPGQGAYEQYF
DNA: TGCGCCAGCAGCCCCCAACCGGGACAGGGGGCTTACGAGCAGTACTTC

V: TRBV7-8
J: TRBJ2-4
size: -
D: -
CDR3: CASSPKGGATKNIQYF
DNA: TGTGCCAGCAGCCCCAAGGGGGGGGCCACCAAAAACATTCAGTACTTC

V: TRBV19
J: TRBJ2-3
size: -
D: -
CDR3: CASTTGTSTDTQYF
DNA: TGTGCCAGTACCACCGGGACTAGCACAGATACGCAGTATTTT

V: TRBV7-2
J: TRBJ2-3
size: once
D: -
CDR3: CASSWQITAGSTDTQYF
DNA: TGTGCCAGCAGCTGGCAGATAACCGCAGGGAGCACAGATACGCAGTATTTT

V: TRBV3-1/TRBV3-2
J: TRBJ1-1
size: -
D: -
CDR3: CASSQETRGKAFF
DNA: TGTGCCAGCAGCCAAGAAACCCGGGGGAAAGCTTTCTTT

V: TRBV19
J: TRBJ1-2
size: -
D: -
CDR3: CASSLDYNYGYTF
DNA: TGTGCCAGTAGCCTAGACTATAACTATGGCTACACCTTC

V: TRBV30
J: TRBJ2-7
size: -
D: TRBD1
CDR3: CAWSRLTGRHEQYF
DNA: TGTGCCTGGAGTCGCTTGACAGGGCGGCACGAGCAGTACTTC

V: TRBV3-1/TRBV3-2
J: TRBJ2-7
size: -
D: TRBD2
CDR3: CASSPWGLAGVWEQYF
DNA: TGTGCCAGCAGCCCGTGGGGACTAGCGGGAGTGTGGGAGCAGTACTTC

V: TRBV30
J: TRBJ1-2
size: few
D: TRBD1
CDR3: CAWSGQGSVFGYTF
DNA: TGTGCCTGGAGCGGACAGGGCTCAGTGTTTGGCTACACCTTC

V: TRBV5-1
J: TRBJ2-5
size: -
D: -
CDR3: CASSLGAATQETQYF
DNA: TGCGCCAGCAGCTTGGGCGCAGCGACCCAAGAGACCCAGTACTTC

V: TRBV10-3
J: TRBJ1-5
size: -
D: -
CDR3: CAIRGARDNQPQHF
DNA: TGTGCCATCAGGGGGGCTAGGGACAATCAGCCCCAGCATTTT

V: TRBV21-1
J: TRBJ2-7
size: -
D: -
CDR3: CASRTPGLPGLAGGPDEEQYF
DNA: TGTGCCAGCAGGACCCCGGGCCTTCCGGGACTAGCGGGAGGGCCAGATGAAGAGCAGTACTTC

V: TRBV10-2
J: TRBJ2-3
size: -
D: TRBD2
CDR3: CASSESGGGAEDTQYF
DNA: TGCGCCAGCAGTGAGAGTGGCGGGGGGGCCGAGGATACGCAGTATTTT

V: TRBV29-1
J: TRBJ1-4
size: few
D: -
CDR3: CSVSGTQNSNEKLFF
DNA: TGCAGCGTTTCTGGGACACAGAATTCTAATGAAAAACTGTTTTTT

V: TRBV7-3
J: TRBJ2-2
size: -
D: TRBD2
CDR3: CASSSQTSGLTGELFF
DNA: TGTGCCAGCAGCTCCCAGACTAGCGGGCTAACCGGGGAGCTGTTTTTT